Following are 29 T cell receptor beta chains from one sample sequenced in a study of graft-versus-host responses after intestinal transplantation. These receptors' targets are unknown. The data were produced by immunoSEQ multiplex PCR, yet TCRdb's version contains in-frame clones alone and is incomplete. Of roughly 130,000 clones in the sample, roughly 91% were seen once. The input for sequencing was unstimulated CD4+ T cells sorted from spleen or lymph node cells, taken before intestinal transplant. The receptor set was obtained from a human donor who received an intestinal transplant.

The chain uses TRBV7-9 and TRBJ2-7; no clear D gene. Germline lookup yields CDR1 SEHNR and CDR2 FQNEAQ (reference sequence). The CDR3 covers 14 residues. Trimming took 7 bases from V and 0 from J, leaving 13 bases between them. The CDR3 region has the DNA TGTGCCAGCATCCTGGACGGCCTCTCCTACGAGCAGTACTTC. Encoded protein: CASILDGLSYEQYF.

The rearrangement uses TRBV5-4 and TRBJ2-3, with 14 positions matching TRBD2. Per germline, CDR1 SGHNT and CDR2 YYREEE (reference sequence). This CDR3 comprises 18 residues. Trimming at V came to 7 bases and at J to 4 bases, leaving 14 bases not matched to a gene. The CDR3 sequence is CASLPPGTSGSPPDTQYF. Here the CDR3 DNA reads TGTGCCAGCCTTCCCCCCGGGACTAGCGGGAGCCCCCCAGATACGCAGTATTTT. Full variable domain (missing parts from reference TRBV5-4 and TRBJ2-3): ETGVTQSPTHLIKTRGQQVTLRCSSQSGHNTVSWYQQALGQGPQFIFQYYREEENGRGNFPPRFSGLQFPNYSSELNVNALELDDSALYLCASLPPGTSGSPPDTQYFGPGTRLTVL.

The chain has TRBV21-1 and TRBJ1-1. TRBV21-1 corresponds to a pseudogene. This CDR3 is 14 amino acids long. The CDR3 coding sequence is TGTGCCAGCAGCAAAGCGGACTTTAGACAGGAAGCTTTCTTT. It is translated as CASSKADFRQEAFF.

This rearrangement joins TRBV7-3 to TRBJ2-3; 10 bases map to TRBD1. The length of the CDR3 is 15 residues. V dropped 5 bases and J dropped 3; count of bases not matched to a gene: 5. CDR1 SGHTA and CDR2 FQGTGA come from the germline V gene. The DNA for the CDR3 is TGTGCCAGCAGCGATCCGGGACAGGGGACAGATACGCAGTATTTT. It translates to CASSDPGQGTDTQYF.

The CDR3 bases are TGTGCCAGTAGTATAGCGGGACAGGGGGGGGAGACCCAGTACTTC. Amino acid sequence: CASSIAGQGGETQYF. The chain links TRBV19 to TRBJ2-5; 11 bases align to TRBD1. The CDR3 contains 15 residues. The germline gives CDR1 LNHDA, CDR2 SQIVND (reference sequence). V shed 1 base, J shed 5 bases, and the junction held 3 bases outside the gene matches.

V is TRBV30 and J is TRBJ2-2; D is uncertain. Germline V gene data show CDR1 as GTSNPN and CDR2 as SVGIG (reference sequence). The CDR3 loop spans 13 amino acids. V was trimmed by 0 bases and J by 4 bases, leaving 6 bases between them. For the CDR3, the DNA is TGTGCCTGGAGTGTAACCCCCACCGGGGAGCTGTTTTTT. It is translated as CAWSVTPTGELFF.

The chain recombines TRBV19 with TRBJ1-1, with D perhaps matching TRBD1 (6 bases). The CDR3 consists of 14 residues. The V gene's germline CDR1 is LNHDA and CDR2 SQIVND (reference sequence). The V and J ends lost 7 bases and 1 base respectively, with 13 bases between them. CDR3 nucleotide sequence: TGTGCCAGTAACCTTGGACAGAGGAACACTGAAGCTTTCTTT. It translates to CASNLGQRNTEAFF.

The CDR3 region is CASSFLGEGTDTQYF. CDR3 sequence (DNA): TGTGCCAGCAGTTTTTTGGGGGAGGGCACAGATACGCAGTATTTT. The V call is TRBV28, the J call TRBJ2-3, with D possibly being TRBD2 (6 bases). Germline V gene lookup returns CDR1 MDHEN and CDR2 SYDVKM. The CDR3 has 15 amino acids. V was trimmed by 3 bases and J by 1 base, leaving 11 bases between them. Complete variable domain (other parts from reference TRBV28 and TRBJ2-3): DVKVTQSSRYLVKRTGEKVFLECVQDMDHENMFWYRQDPGLGLRLIYFSYDVKMKEKGDIPEGYSVSREKKERFSLILESASTNQTSMYLCASSFLGEGTDTQYFGPGTRLTVL.

This clone has a single count. The chain has TRBV10-2 and TRBJ1-1; D is ambiguous. CDR3 length: 15 amino acids. Germline V gives CDR1 WSHSY, CDR2 SAAADI. The V gene lost 7 bases and the J gene lost 11 bases, with 26 bases spanning the gap. CDR3 coding DNA: TGCGCCAGCAAATCCACGGAGCCCCCGATGGGATGGGCTTTCTTT. Translation gives CASKSTEPPMGWAFF.

The chain links TRBV4-1 to TRBJ2-7; no clear D. Trimming removed 4 bases from V and 5 bases from J, with 15 bases in between. CDR1 and CDR2 (germline): MGHRA, YSYEKL. The CDR3 totals 14 residues. The CDR3 bases are TGCGCCAGCAGCCCGGTCGCGAGTTCCCACGAGCAGTACTTC. Residues: CASSPVASSHEQYF.

This chain uses TRBV27 with TRBJ1-2; 8 positions agree with TRBD1. Germline assignment: CDR1 MNHEY and CDR2 SMNVEV (reference sequence). CDR3 length: 15 amino acids. Trimming at V came to 5 bases and at J to 4 bases, leaving 9 bases not matched to a gene. The CDR3 nucleotides are TGTGCCAGCAGTGCGTACAGGGGGGCCAGCTATGGCTACACCTTC. It translates to CASSAYRGASYGYTF.

As regards this clone: Other DNA sequences in this specimen translate into the identical CDR3. The V gene is TRBV19, the J gene TRBJ2-2; the match to TRBD2 covers 8 bases. This CDR3 has 16 residues. Germline CDR1 is LNHDA and CDR2 is SQIVND (reference sequence). Trimming at V came to 2 bases and at J to 4 bases, leaving 6 bases not matched to a gene. CDR3 loop: CASSIRGGHGTGELFF. The DNA of the CDR3 is TGTGCCAGTAGTATACGCGGGGGGCACGGCACCGGGGAGCTGTTTTTT.

The chain employs TRBV4-3 and TRBJ2-3; TRBD2 matches at 11 bases. The CDR3 is 16 residues long. The germline V gene has CDR1 LGHNA and CDR2 YSLEER. V shed 0 bases and J 5 bases; nucleotides not matched to a gene: 4. The CDR3 sequence is CASSQDPGLAGDTQYF. The CDR3 nucleotides are TGCGCCAGCAGCCAAGATCCCGGACTAGCGGGAGATACGCAGTATTTT.

J is TRBJ1-1 and V is TRBV5-4; 7 nucleotides line up with TRBD1. The CDR3 has 15 amino acids. Germline V lookup: CDR1 SGHNT, CDR2 YYREEE (reference sequence). V trimming: 0 bases; J trimming: 4 bases; junction bases outside the gene matches: 6. The CDR3 DNA follows: TGTGCCAGCAGCTTGGGAGTGACAGGGTCCACTGAAGCTTTCTTT. Its translation: CASSLGVTGSTEAFF.

The chain combines TRBV9 with TRBJ2-3; TRBD1 or TRBD2 may be the D gene (5 bases each). The V end was cut by 4 bases, the J end by 2 bases, with 14 bases between. The CDR3 has 15 residues. Germline V CDR1 and CDR2: SGDLS, YYNGEE. CDR3 in amino acids: CASSTRDGLTDTQYF. DNA for the CDR3: TGTGCCAGCAGCACCCGGGACGGCCTCACAGATACGCAGTATTTT.

The genes are TRBV11-2 and TRBJ2-1, with D perhaps matching TRBD2 (6 bases). The germline V gene encodes CDR1 SGHAT and CDR2 FQNNGV. Trimming stripped 4 bases from V and 7 bases from J, with 20 bases between. This CDR3 is 16 amino acids long. The CDR3 DNA follows: TGTGCCAGCAGCTCTCAATTCGGGACTCTTATAAATGAGCAGTTCTTC. It translates to CASSSQFGTLINEQFF.

J is TRBJ2-7 and V is TRBV6-1, with D unresolved. Germline assignment: CDR1 MNHNS and CDR2 SASEGT. CDR3 length: 12 residues. V was trimmed by 5 bases and J by 3 bases, leaving 8 bases between them. The CDR3 loop is CASSSFNYEQYF. CDR3 nucleotide sequence: TGTGCCAGCAGTTCCTTCAACTACGAGCAGTACTTC.

The J gene is TRBJ2-7, the V gene TRBV6-5; weak D call: TRBD1 (6 bases). Between the trimmed V and J ends, which lost 6 bases and 6 bases, there was a span of 15 bases. The CDR3 has 13 residues. Germline V CDR1 and CDR2: MNHEY, SVGAGI. The CDR3, as DNA: TGTGCCAGCAGGTCCCTTGGGGGCTCCGAGCAGTACTTC. Amino acids: CASRSLGGSEQYF.

The genes are TRBV4-3 and TRBJ2-3; tentative D call: TRBD2 (5 bases). The CDR3 has 15 amino acids. Germline V CDR1 and CDR2: LGHNA, YSLEER. V lost 4 bases and J 5 bases, leaving 16 bases between the germline ends. The CDR3 loop is CASSLGVGVGDTQYF. The CDR3 DNA follows: TGCGCCAGCAGCCTGGGAGTGGGCGTCGGAGATACGCAGTATTTT.

The chain employs TRBV5-5 and TRBJ2-3; D remains ambiguous. In germline, CDR1 is SGHKS, CDR2 YYEKEE (reference sequence). The V and J ends lost 2 bases and 6 bases respectively, with 10 bases between them. This CDR3 spans 13 amino acids. CDR3 region: CASSFGVADTQYF. The CDR3 DNA sequence: TGTGCCAGCAGCTTCGGTGTCGCGGATACGCAGTATTTT. The variable domain in full, with the rest retrieved from reference TRBV5-5 and TRBJ2-3, is DAGVTQSPTHLIKTRGQQVTLRCSPISGHKSVSWYQQVLGQGPQFIFQYYEKEERGRGNFPDRFSARQFPNYSSELNVNALLLGDSALYLCASSFGVADTQYFGPGTRLTVL.

The chain combines TRBV7-3 with TRBJ1-1, with TRBD1 matching 8 bases. Germline CDR1 reads SGHTA; CDR2 reads FQGTGA. The CDR3 extends over 14 amino acids. J gave up 4 bases and V 5 bases, and 6 bases lay outside the gene matches. CDR3 sequence (DNA): TGTGCCAGCAGCATCGGACAGGGTGGCACTGAAGCTTTCTTT. Translated: CASSIGQGGTEAFF.

J is TRBJ1-1 and V is TRBV18; D ambiguous. Trimming stripped 0 bases from V and 5 bases from J, with 10 bases between. The germline gives CDR1 KGHSH, CDR2 LQKENI. The CDR3 is 14 amino acids. The DNA of the CDR3 is TGTGCCAGCTCACCACCAGCGGGGTGGACTGAAGCTTTCTTT. Protein: CASSPPAGWTEAFF. Based on the CDR3 plus reference TRBV18 and TRBJ1-1, the full variable domain is NAGVMQNPRHLVRRRGQEARLRCSPMKGHSHVYWYRQLPEEGLKFMVYLQKENIIDESGMPKERFSAEFPKEGPSILRIQQVVRGDSAAYFCASSPPAGWTEAFFGQGTRLTVV.

This clone was found once. The V call is TRBV2, the J call TRBJ2-1; D is uncertain. This CDR3 is built from 12 residues. Germline loops: CDR1 SNHLY, CDR2 FYNNEI. Between the trimmed V and J ends, which lost 5 bases and 11 bases, there was a span of 13 bases. CDR3 nucleotide sequence: TGTGCCAGCAGTCCTGTGGACCTTAAGCAGTTCTTC. Its translation: CASSPVDLKQFF.

The chain combines TRBV4-2 with TRBJ2-1, with TRBD2 matching 7 bases. There are 15 residues in the CDR3. Per the germline V gene, CDR1 is LGHNA and CDR2 is YNFKEQ. V dropped 3 bases and J dropped 0; count of bases not matched to a gene: 2. CDR3 sequence: CASSQGGSSYNEQFF. The DNA of the CDR3 is TGTGCCAGCAGCCAGGGAGGGTCCTCCTACAATGAGCAGTTCTTC.

Of note for this clone: The sample carries other DNA sequences with the same CDR3. V usage is TRBV7-2 and J usage is TRBJ2-7; the D is unclear. Per germline, CDR1 SGHTA and CDR2 FQGNSA. This CDR3 has 11 residues. Trimming pared 1 base from V and 4 bases from J, leaving 2 bases between. The CDR3 DNA reads as TGTGCCAGCAGCTTAGTTTACGAGCAGTACTTC. This translates into CASSLVYEQYF.

This clone was seen a single time. The chain couples TRBV6-1 to TRBJ2-7; TRBD2 aligns across 9 bases. Trimming removed 5 bases from V and 5 bases from J; junction bases left unmatched: 7. This CDR3 contains 14 residues. Per germline, CDR1 MNHNS and CDR2 SASEGT. The CDR3 loop reads CASSFSGRSNEQYF. The CDR3 DNA reads as TGTGCCAGCAGTTTTAGCGGGAGAAGCAACGAGCAGTACTTC.

V usage is TRBV27 and J usage is TRBJ2-7, with D perhaps matching TRBD2 (5 bases). The V and J ends lost 8 bases and 4 bases respectively, with 18 bases between them. Germline V gene lookup returns CDR1 MNHEY and CDR2 SMNVEV (reference sequence). The CDR3 spans 14 residues. CDR3: CASSRTDPLYEQYF. CDR3 DNA: TGTGCCAGCTCCCGGACTGACCCCCTTTACGAGCAGTACTTC.

The chain employs TRBV5-1 and TRBJ2-2; 9 bases are shared with TRBD1. The germline V gene has CDR1 SGHRS and CDR2 YFSETQ. The CDR3 consists of 21 residues. Losses at the gene ends were 5 bases for V and 3 bases for J; bases not matched to a gene: 23. CDR3 amino acids: CASRQRLTGGANRWDTGELFF. CDR3 sequence (DNA): TGCGCCAGCAGGCAACGTTTAACAGGGGGCGCAAATAGGTGGGACACCGGGGAGCTGTTTTTT.

This clone showed up just once. The rearrangement uses TRBV5-1 and TRBJ2-2; D is undetermined. The CDR3 is made up of 15 amino acids. Between the trimmed V and J ends, which lost 1 base and 4 bases, there was a span of 11 bases. CDR1 and CDR2 (germline): SGHRS, YFSETQ. The CDR3 spells CASSLLRSPTGELFF. CDR3 in DNA: TGCGCCAGCAGCTTGCTCCGCTCCCCCACCGGGGAGCTGTTTTTT.